Listed below are T cell receptor beta chains from one sample, sequenced in a study of CD8 T cells in ankylosing spondylitis. TCRdb redid the calling of the 5' RACE reads with MiXCR, one entry per CDR3 protein. The sample has some 200,000 distinct CDR3 sequences, about 7.3% seen once. The sample taken for sequencing was blood, either unsorted or a sorted T cell fraction (not recorded which). The receptors derive from a male donor with ankylosing spondylitis. The CDR3 runs from the conserved cysteine through the conserved F or W. Each record gives: D gene, V gene, clone size, J gene, CDR3 protein, CDR3 DNA. D genes are given only for firm matches. Size values are once, few and many counts, or a class for expanded clones, and some rows have none.

NA	TRBV19	few	TRBJ2-2	CASSILQGGTGELFF	TGTGCCAGTAGTATCCTACAGGGCGGCACCGGGGAGCTGTTTTTT
NA	TRBV7-9	many	TRBJ2-1	CASSHVLALNNEQFF	TGTGCCAGCAGCCACGTACTAGCCCTTAACAATGAGCAGTTCTTC
NA	TRBV6-5	few	TRBJ2-7	CASSYSGGPYEQYF	TGTGCCAGCAGTTACTCGGGGGGGCCCTACGAGCAGTACTTC
TRBD1	TRBV7-9	many	TRBJ2-1	CASTLAQGADNEQFF	TGTGCCAGCACCTTAGCCCAGGGGGCGGACAATGAGCAGTTCTTC
TRBD2	TRBV11-2	NA	TRBJ2-3	CASSLYGLAGTREYF	TGTGCCAGCAGCTTATACGGACTAGCGGGGACCCGAGAGTATTTT
NA	TRBV5-1	many	TRBJ2-7	CASSLDQGTSYEQYF	TGCGCCAGCAGCTTGGACCAGGGTACCTCCTACGAGCAGTACTTC
NA	TRBV7-6	NA	TRBJ2-7	CASSLVQYEQYF	TGTGCCAGCAGCTTAGTTCAGTACGAGCAGTACTTC
NA	TRBV5-8	many	TRBJ2-5	CASSLALGAMWTQYF	TGTGCCAGCAGCTTGGCCCTCGGTGCGATGTGGACCCAGTACTTC
NA	TRBV18	NA	TRBJ2-3	CASSPDSTGSTDTQYF	TGTGCCAGCTCACCAGACTCGACAGGTAGCACAGATACGCAGTATTTT
NA	TRBV20-1	few	TRBJ1-5	CSARPGTRQPQHF	TGCAGTGCTAGACCTGGGACACGTCAGCCCCAGCATTTT
TRBD1	TRBV7-2	NA	TRBJ2-7	CASSPWTGSHYEQYF	TGTGCCAGCAGCCCCTGGACAGGTTCCCATTACGAGCAGTACTTC
TRBD2	TRBV28	few	TRBJ2-3	CASRPGLARDTQYF	TGTGCCAGCAGGCCGGGACTAGCGAGAGATACGCAGTATTTT
NA	TRBV7-2	many	TRBJ1-1	CASSPDGTEAFF	TGTGCCAGCAGCCCAGACGGGACTGAAGCTTTCTTT
TRBD2	TRBV20-1	many	TRBJ2-1	CSARDLGLAGVYNEQFF	TGCAGTGCTAGAGATCTTGGACTAGCGGGAGTCTACAATGAGCAGTTCTTC
NA	TRBV6-4	many	TRBJ2-7	CASSESRSSYEQYF	TGTGCCAGCAGTGAGTCAAGGAGCTCCTACGAGCAGTACTTC
NA	TRBV20-1	many	TRBJ1-4	CSAAPNEKLFF	TGCAGTGCTGCCCCTAATGAAAAACTGTTTTTT
TRBD1	TRBV29-1	many	TRBJ2-1	CSVGTGNAYNEQFF	TGCAGCGTGGGGACAGGGAACGCCTACAATGAGCAGTTCTTC
TRBD2	TRBV7-9	many	TRBJ2-2	CASNGLAGNTGELFF	TGTGCCAGCAACGGACTAGCGGGGAACACCGGGGAGCTGTTTTTT